A single sample gave rise to the 16 T cell receptor beta chains below, sequenced in a study of CD8+CD57+ T cells in acquired aplastic anemia. Patients chosen for sequencing had shown CD8+CD57+ cell expansion by flow cytometry. Profiling that covered TCR beta VDJ and CDR3 relied on genomic DNA as its template. From the reads, TCRdb called clonotypes with MiXCR, one entry per CDR3 protein. The profile covers fewer than 300,000 distinct CDR3 sequences, with roughly 82% appearing a single time and about two fifths taken by the ten largest. The source material was sorted CD4+, CD8+, or CD8+CD57+ T cells (not recorded which) from PBMCs. These receptor sequences come from a human donor with aplastic anemia.

In DNA, the CDR3 is TGTGCCAGCAGCCTTCATCCGAGCGGGACAGCCCAGTCGTACGAGCAGTACGTC. It codes for CASSLHPSGTAQSYEQYV. The rearrangement links TRBV7-9 to TRBJ2-7; the D call may be TRBD1 or TRBD2 (7 bases each). Deletions cut 5 bases from V and 4 bases from J, with 27 bases between. Per germline, CDR1 SEHNR and CDR2 FQNEAQ (reference sequence). CDR3 length: 18 residues.

This chain uses TRBV7-2 with TRBJ1-2; D call uncertain. The CDR3 consists of 14 residues. Looked up from germline, CDR1 is SGHTA and CDR2 is FQGNSA. V was clipped by 4 bases and J by 2 bases, with 11 bases between them. In nucleotides, the CDR3 is TGTGCCAGCAGCTACAGACACCTGAACTATGGCTACACCTTC. Its translation is CASSYRHLNYGYTF.

This CDR3 reads CASNDLQEAQLFF. The DNA for the CDR3 is TGTGCCAGCAACGACTTACAGGAAGCCCAACTGTTTTTT. This chain connects TRBV7-9 to TRBJ1-4, with D tentatively TRBD1 (5 bases). The ends were cut back, 7 bases at V and 12 bases at J, with 18 bases in the middle. The CDR3 consists of 13 residues. From germline, CDR1 is SEHNR and CDR2 FQNEAQ (reference sequence).

This clonotype showed up many times. Sequence at one end of the junction differs from germline and may be a read error. The rearrangement uses TRBV7-3 and TRBJ2-3, with D maybe TRBD2 (6 bases). The CDR3 is 14 amino acids. CDR1 is SGHTA and CDR2 is FQGTGA in the germline V gene. The CDR3 DNA follows: TGTGCCAGCAGCATCAGCGGAGGCGGGATAGATACGCAGTTT. It encodes CASSISGGGIDTQF.

This chain uses TRBV20-1 with TRBJ2-1, with D possibly being TRBD1 (6 bases). The CDR3 runs to 11 residues. Per the germline V gene, CDR1 is DFQATT and CDR2 is SNEGSKA (reference sequence). V lost 5 bases, J lost 12 bases, and 14 bases lay in between. The CDR3 DNA sequence: TGCAGTGCTGGAGGAACAGGGATGCAGTTCTTC. Protein product: CSAGGTGMQFF.

This clonotype was picked up one time. The conserved phenylalanine or tryptophan is not found at the CDR3 terminus, so this likely reflects a read error. The DNA is omitted, as the CDR3 cannot be located on it reliably, and the CDR3 follows TCRdb's listing. This chain connects TRBV7-7 to TRBJ1-1; the table's D call, TRBD1, was not checked against the DNA. Germline loops: CDR1 SSHAT, CDR2 FNYEAQ (reference sequence). With termini counted, the CDR3 has 13 amino acids. The CDR3 loop is CAGRGGAETQYFG.

The V and J genes are TRBV29-1 and TRBJ2-3; 8 nucleotides match TRBD2. The CDR3 length is 14 residues. J was trimmed by 7 bases and V by 7 bases; bases with no gene match: 13. CDR1 and CDR2 from the germline V gene are SQVTM and ANQGSEA. CDR3 sequence: CSADLAGGTNTQYF. In nucleotides, the CDR3 is TGCAGCGCGGACCTAGCGGGCGGTACAAATACGCAGTATTTT.

As for this clonotype: The conserved phenylalanine or tryptophan normally closing the CDR3 is absent here, so this likely arose from a read error. The DNA is omitted, as the CDR3 cannot be located on it reliably, and the CDR3 follows TCRdb's listing. The chain uses TRBV2 and TRBJ2-5; TRBD2 is taken as the D call from the table, unchecked against the DNA. The CDR3 region is 14 residues in length, termini included. In germline, CDR1 is SNHLY, CDR2 FYNNEI. The CDR3 sequence: CASSYLGKQQSYGP.

The V call is TRBV25-1, the J call TRBJ1-3; D ambiguous. V lost 6 bases and J lost 2, with 11 bases in between. This CDR3 is built from 14 residues. CDR1 and CDR2 from the germline V gene are MGHDK and SYGVNS. The CDR3 DNA reads as TGTGCCAGCAGCGCTCTCCGGACTGGAAACACCATATATTTT. It specifies CASSALRTGNTIYF.

This clonotype came up many times. The chain uses TRBV3-2 and TRBJ2-6; whether TRBD1, the table's D call, matches the DNA was not checked. TRBV3-2 is designated a pseudogene. The CDR3 consists of 17 residues. The CDR3 region has the DNA TGTGCCAGCAGCCAAGATCCGGGACGCTCTGGGGCCAACGTCCTGACTTTC. It is translated as CASSQDPGRSGANVLTF.

This clonotype was counted ten times or more. The chain joins TRBV24-1 to TRBJ1-6; D uncertain. V was trimmed by 1 base and J by 1 base, leaving 16 bases between them. This CDR3 region has 19 residues. Germline V gives CDR1 KGHDR, CDR2 SFDVKD. For the CDR3, the DNA is TGTGCCACCAGTGATTTTGGGCAGGTTACTAGTTCCTATAATTCACCCCTCCACTTT. It yields the protein CATSDFGQVTSSYNSPLHF.

The V call is TRBV2, the J call TRBJ2-3; D unresolved. Per germline, CDR1 SNHLY and CDR2 FYNNEI. Trimming removed 6 bases from V and 0 bases from J, with 13 bases in between. CDR3 length: 15 residues. In DNA form, the CDR3 reads TGTGCCAGCAGCGCCGATCTCCTTAGCACAGATACGCAGTATTTT. Translated, it gives CASSADLLSTDTQYF.

Notes on this clonotype: One end of the junction fails to match germline, which may point to a read error. The DNA of the CDR3 is TGTGCCAGCACCAATCATACGGGACCCAATGATCCACCCTTC. As protein: CASTNHTGPNDPPF. V and J are TRBV7-9 and TRBJ2-7; D possibly matches TRBD1 or TRBD2 (5 bases each). Per the germline V gene, CDR1 is SEHNR and CDR2 is FQNEAQ (reference sequence). There are 14 residues in the CDR3.

This chain uses TRBV7-8 with TRBJ2-3; tentatively, D is TRBD2 (5 bases). The length of the CDR3 is 16 residues. V lost 2 bases and J lost 1, with 13 bases in between. CDR1 SGHVS and CDR2 FQNEAQ come from the germline V gene. The CDR3 coding sequence is TGTGCCAGCAGCTTAAGGAGGCTAGTGGGCACAGATACGCAGTATTTT. This encodes CASSLRRLVGTDTQYF.

The chain has TRBV7-2 and TRBJ2-1; 8 bases are a match to TRBD2. CDR1 is SGHTA, CDR2 FQGNSA, per germline. The length of the CDR3 is 15 residues. V shed 2 bases, J shed 10 bases, and the junction held 10 bases outside the gene matches. The CDR3 spells CASSLSLSGGTEQFF. DNA for the CDR3: TGTGCCAGCAGCTTATCATTGAGCGGGGGAACGGAGCAGTTCTTC.

The CDR3 DNA follows: TGTGCCAGCAGCGTAGGGGCAGATACGCATTATTTTTATTTT. Its translation: CASSVGADTHYFYF. The chain recombines TRBV9 with TRBJ2-3; D gene ambiguous. The CDR3 totals 14 residues. V dropped 0 bases and J dropped 15 bases, with 20 bases sitting between them. The germline V gene encodes CDR1 SGDLS and CDR2 YYNGEE.